The clone carrying this T cell receptor beta chain came up a few times. A much more abundant neighbour one base away suggests this may be a read error. This record comes from a study of regulatory T cells in long-lasting Graves disease. The CDR3 extends over 13 amino acids. In germline, CDR1 is SEHNR, CDR2 FQNEAQ (reference sequence). Time point described: newly diagnosed GD, antithyroid drugs for less than 3 months. The TCR library was made from RNA extracted from PBMCs. Building of the TCR beta libraries involved iRepertoire HTBI primers and Arm-PCR of CDR3 regions. TCRdb fed the multiplex PCR reads into MiXCR, producing one record per CDR3 protein. The repertoire holds approximately 400,000 distinct CDR3 sequences, about 10% seen once, with about 19% in the top ten. These data also featured in a second study, about T cells in Graves' hyperthyroidism and ophthalmopathy. This second study notes: The definition of stable Graves' hyperthyroidism was no ophthalmopathy progression within 18 months.

The TCR originated in a woman between 18 and 29 years old with Graves disease. Sequences were derived from peripheral blood mononuclear cells (PBMCs), sampled at new diagnosis, from a patient treated with antithyroid drugs. The genes are TRBV7-9 and TRBJ2-1; D unresolved. The CDR3 region has the DNA TGTGCCGGCAGCTATGACGGTTACAATGAGCAGTTCTTC. This gives the protein CAGSYDGYNEQFF. The entire variable domain, with the rest obtained from reference TRBV7-9 and TRBJ2-1, is as follows: DTGVSQNPRHKITKRGQNVTFRCDPISEHNRLYWYRQTLGQGPEFLTYFQNEAQLEKSRLLSDRFSAERPKGSFSTLEIQRTEQGDSAMYLCAGSYDGYNEQFFGPGTRLTVL.